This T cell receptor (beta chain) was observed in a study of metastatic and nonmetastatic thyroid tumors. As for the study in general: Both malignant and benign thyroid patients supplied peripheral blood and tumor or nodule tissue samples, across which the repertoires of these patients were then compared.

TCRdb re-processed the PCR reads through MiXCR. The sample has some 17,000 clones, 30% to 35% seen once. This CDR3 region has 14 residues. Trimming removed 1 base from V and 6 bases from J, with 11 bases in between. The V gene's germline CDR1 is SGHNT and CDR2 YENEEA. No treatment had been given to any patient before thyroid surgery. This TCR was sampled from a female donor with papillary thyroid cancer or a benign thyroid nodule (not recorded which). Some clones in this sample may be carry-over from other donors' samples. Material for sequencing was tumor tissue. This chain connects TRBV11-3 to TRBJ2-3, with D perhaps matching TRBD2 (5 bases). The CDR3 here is CASSLGGVVDTQYF. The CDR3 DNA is TGTGCCAGCAGCTTAGGGGGAGTGGTCGATACGCAGTATTTT.